Shown below are 9 T cell receptor beta chains from a single sample sequenced in a study of blood T cell repertoires in COVID-19. TCRdb's table, derived via immunoSEQ multiplex PCR, lists solely in-frame clones and lacks some. The repertoire holds hundreds of thousands of clones, with 92% as singletons. The material sequenced was peripheral blood. The receptors come from a man between 60 and 70 years old with COVID-19, enrolled during active disease.

The V and J genes are TRBV3-1 (or the pseudogene TRBV3-2) and TRBJ1-6; tentatively, D is TRBD1 (5 bases). V dropped 1 base and J dropped 9 bases, with 16 bases sitting between them. This CDR3 spans 16 amino acids. Germline V gene sequence: CDR1 LGHDT, CDR2 YNNKEL (reference sequence). The CDR3 DNA reads as TGTGCCAGCAGCCAAGCCCACCGGCAGGGTGGTTCACCCCTCCACTTT. Translation gives CASSQAHRQGGSPLHF.

This chain uses TRBV18 with TRBJ2-1, with unresolved D. With 0 bases removed from V and 4 bases from J, the gap between germline ends came to 10 bases. The CDR3 runs 15 residues. In germline, CDR1 is KGHSH, CDR2 LQKENI. The CDR3 loop is CASSPPMGLYNEQFF. Written as DNA, the CDR3 is TGTGCCAGCTCACCACCGATGGGCCTTTACAATGAGCAGTTCTTC.

V usage is TRBV19 and J usage is TRBJ2-7; possibly TRBD1 for D (6 bases). Trimming left V 5 bases short and J 0 bases short, with 11 bases between. Germline V gives CDR1 LNHDA, CDR2 SQIVND (reference sequence). This CDR3 is 14 amino acids long. CDR3 nucleotides: TGTGCCAGTAGTCCCCAGGGGACCTCCTACGAGCAGTACTTC. It encodes CASSPQGTSYEQYF.

The rearrangement uses TRBV5-5 and TRBJ2-2; the D is unclear. V shed 4 bases and J shed 6 bases, with 13 bases lying between them. The CDR3 contains 14 residues. Germline lookup yields CDR1 SGHKS and CDR2 YYEKEE (reference sequence). This chain's CDR3 is CASSAVSVPGELFF. CDR3 coding DNA: TGTGCCAGCAGCGCCGTTTCGGTCCCCGGGGAGCTGTTTTTT.

V is TRBV9 and J is TRBJ2-1; a possible D gene is TRBD1 (5 bases). Germline CDR1 and CDR2: SGDLS and YYNGEE. The V end lost 1 base, the J end lost 3 bases, and 11 bases lay between the germline ends. The length of the CDR3 is 15 residues. The CDR3: CASSVTPGNYNEQFF. The CDR3 region has the DNA TGTGCCAGCAGCGTAACCCCAGGGAACTACAATGAGCAGTTCTTC.

This sequence joins TRBV3-1 (or the pseudogene TRBV3-2) and TRBJ1-1; no reliable D call. The ends were cut back, 4 bases at V and 0 bases at J, with 9 bases in the middle. CDR3 length equals 14 residues. Germline CDR1 reads LGHDT; CDR2 reads YNNKEL (reference sequence). The CDR3 here is CASSLDTLNTEAFF. The CDR3 coding sequence is TGTGCCAGCAGCCTTGACACCTTGAACACTGAAGCTTTCTTT.

CDR3 residues: CASSQVTGDSPLHF. Written as DNA, the CDR3 is TGTGCCAGCAGCCAAGTTACAGGGGATTCACCCCTCCACTTT. The chain uses TRBV3-1 (or the pseudogene TRBV3-2) and TRBJ1-6; 7 positions agree with TRBD1. The V gene's germline CDR1 is LGHDT and CDR2 YNNKEL (reference sequence). The trim removed 1 base at V and 8 bases at J, leaving 2 bases unmatched. CDR3 size: 14 residues.

The sample holds a few counts of this clone. The CDR3 region is CASSPNPRDGYTF. Here the CDR3 DNA reads TGTGCCAGCTCACCAAACCCCAGGGATGGCTACACCTTC. The J gene is TRBJ1-2, the V gene TRBV18, with D tentatively TRBD1 (5 bases). CDR1 and CDR2 (germline): KGHSH, LQKENI. This CDR3 region has 13 residues. The V gene lost 2 bases and the J gene lost 6 bases, with 10 bases spanning the gap.

The chain couples TRBV6-1 to TRBJ1-1; possibly TRBD1 for D (5 bases). V gave up 7 bases and J gave up 3 bases, with 18 bases separating them. Germline CDR1 and CDR2: MNHNS and SASEGT. The CDR3 is 15 residues long. The CDR3 loop is CASNWEGARYTEAFF. DNA of the CDR3: TGTGCCAGCAATTGGGAAGGGGCTCGGTACACTGAAGCTTTCTTT.